This T cell receptor beta chain was profiled in a study of cytomegalovirus exposure and HLA in healthy donors. Concerning this clone: No antigen is known for it.

Primers for the PCR totalled 60 Vbeta and 13 Jbeta. Libraries were prepared by immunoSEQ multiplex PCR; TCRdb keeps only in-frame clonotypes and omits some of them. This sample has approximately 86,000 clones, with roughly 80% found just once. J lost 5 bases, V lost 4 bases, and 9 bases had no gene match. The CDR3 has 14 amino acids. CDR1 and CDR2 from the germline V gene are SGHRS and YFSETQ. Study-level findings and limits: CMV antigen specificity was confirmed in vitro for a few CMV-associated chains. Later work found that TCR association rates differed between HLA loci; DRB1 had the most and HLA-C the fewest.

This receptor was taken from a man between 35 and 55 years old in good health and CMV-seronegative. The chain joins TRBV5-1 to TRBJ2-7; TRBD2 matches at 7 bases. Sequences were obtained from PBMCs. CDR3 loop: CASSRGTTTHEQYF. The CDR3 nucleotides are TGCGCCAGCAGCCGAGGGACTACCACCCACGAGCAGTACTTC.